This T cell receptor (beta chain) came from a study of T cell responses to AZD1222 COVID-19 vaccine. Pooling of second doses given at about 4 or about 12 weeks was done. Profiling relied on immunoSEQ multiplex PCR, and the TCRdb table lists in-frame clones only, not all of them. The data contain around 100,000 clones, about 85% of them singletons. Trimming removed 3 bases at V and 2 bases at J, with 7 bases between. The CDR3 is 13 amino acids. Study outcomes and limitations: Donors were mostly white British, more females; clonal diversity possibly underestimated. Just a handful of AZD1222 recipients were seropositive at baseline.

Comment on this clone: What it recognizes is unknown.

This clonotype was obtained from an adult who received the AZD1222 COVID-19 vaccine. The chain combines TRBV12-3 or TRBV12-4 with TRBJ1-2; D unclear. The sample here was peripheral blood, taken 28 days after the second AZD1222 dose. In nucleotides, the CDR3 is TGTGCCAGCAGTTTGCAGGAAAACTATGGCTACACCTTC. Its protein product is CASSLQENYGYTF.